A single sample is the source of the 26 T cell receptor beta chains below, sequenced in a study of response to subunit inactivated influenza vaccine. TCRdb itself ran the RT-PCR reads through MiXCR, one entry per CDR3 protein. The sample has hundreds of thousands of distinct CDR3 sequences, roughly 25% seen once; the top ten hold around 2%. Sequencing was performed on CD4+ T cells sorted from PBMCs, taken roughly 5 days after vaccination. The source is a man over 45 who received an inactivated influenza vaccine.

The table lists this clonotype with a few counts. CDR3 protein: CASSSLSLQETQYF. The CDR3 nucleotides are TGCGCCAGCAGCTCCCTCAGCTTACAAGAGACCCAGTACTTC. The chain employs TRBV5-1 and TRBJ2-5, with D unclear. There are 14 residues in the CDR3. Trimming left V 3 bases short and J 2 bases short, with 11 bases between. CDR1 is SGHRS, CDR2 YFSETQ, per germline.

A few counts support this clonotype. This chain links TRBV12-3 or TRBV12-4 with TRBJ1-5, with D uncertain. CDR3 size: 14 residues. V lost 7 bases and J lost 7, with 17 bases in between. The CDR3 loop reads CASTLDGDRQPQHF. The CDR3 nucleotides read TGTGCCAGCACCCTGGACGGCGACCGCCAGCCCCAGCATTTT.

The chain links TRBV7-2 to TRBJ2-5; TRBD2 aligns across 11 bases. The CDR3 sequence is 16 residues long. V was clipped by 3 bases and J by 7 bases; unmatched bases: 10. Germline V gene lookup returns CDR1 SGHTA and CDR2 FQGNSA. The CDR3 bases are TGTGCCAGCAGCTTGGTACTAGCGGGGGTCTCGGGGACCCAGTACTTC. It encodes CASSLVLAGVSGTQYF.

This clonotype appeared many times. CDR3 amino acids: CASSLAGASPLHF. The CDR3 DNA reads TGTGCCAGCAGTTTAGCGGGGGCCTCACCCCTCCACTTT. The J gene is TRBJ1-6, the V gene TRBV12-3 or TRBV12-4; the D gene is possibly TRBD1 (6 bases). The CDR3 extends over 13 amino acids. V was clipped by 0 bases and J by 10 bases, with 7 bases between them.

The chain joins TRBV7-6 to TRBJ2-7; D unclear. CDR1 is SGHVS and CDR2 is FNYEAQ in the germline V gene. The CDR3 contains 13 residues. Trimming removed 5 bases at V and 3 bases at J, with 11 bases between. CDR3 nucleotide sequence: TGTGCCAGCAGCGAACGGACCCACTACGAGCAGTACTTC. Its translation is CASSERTHYEQYF. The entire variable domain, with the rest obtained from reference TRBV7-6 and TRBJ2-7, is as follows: GAGVSQSPRYKVTKRGQDVALRCDPISGHVSLYWYRQALGQGPEFLTYFNYEAQQDKSGLPNDRFSAERPEGSISTLTIQRTEQRDSAMYRCASSERTHYEQYFGPGTRLTVT.

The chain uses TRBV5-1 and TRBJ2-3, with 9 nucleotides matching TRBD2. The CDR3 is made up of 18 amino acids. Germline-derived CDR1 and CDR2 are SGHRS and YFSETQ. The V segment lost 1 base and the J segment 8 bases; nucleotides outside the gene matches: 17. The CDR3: CASSLILVAGAGSITQYF. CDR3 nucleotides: TGCGCCAGCAGCTTGATCTTAGTAGCGGGAGCAGGATCGATTACGCAGTATTTT.

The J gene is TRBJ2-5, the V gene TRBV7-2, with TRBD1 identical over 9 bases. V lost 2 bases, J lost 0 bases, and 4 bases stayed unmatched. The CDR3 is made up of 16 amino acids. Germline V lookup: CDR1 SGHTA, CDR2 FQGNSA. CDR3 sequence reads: CASSLRTGANQETQYF. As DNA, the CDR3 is TGTGCCAGCAGCTTAAGGACAGGGGCAAACCAAGAGACCCAGTACTTC.

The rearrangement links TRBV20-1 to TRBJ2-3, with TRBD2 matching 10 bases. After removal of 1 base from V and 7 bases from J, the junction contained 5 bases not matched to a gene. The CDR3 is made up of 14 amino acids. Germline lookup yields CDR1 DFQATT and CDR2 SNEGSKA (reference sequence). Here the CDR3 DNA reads TGCAGTGCTAGAGTGAGACTAGCGGGTTATACGCAGTATTTT. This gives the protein CSARVRLAGYTQYF.

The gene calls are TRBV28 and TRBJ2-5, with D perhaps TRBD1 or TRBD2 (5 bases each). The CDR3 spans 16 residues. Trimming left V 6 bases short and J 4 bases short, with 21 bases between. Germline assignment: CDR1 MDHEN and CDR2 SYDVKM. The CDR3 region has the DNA TGTGCCAGCAGACTGAACGGATTTCCGAGGGGAGAGACCCAGTACTTC. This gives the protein CASRLNGFPRGETQYF.

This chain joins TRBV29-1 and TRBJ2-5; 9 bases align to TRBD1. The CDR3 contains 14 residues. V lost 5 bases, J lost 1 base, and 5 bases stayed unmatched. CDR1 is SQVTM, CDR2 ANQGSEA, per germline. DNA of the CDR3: TGCAGCGTTTGGGACAGGGTTCCCCAAGAGACCCAGTACTTC. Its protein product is CSVWDRVPQETQYF.

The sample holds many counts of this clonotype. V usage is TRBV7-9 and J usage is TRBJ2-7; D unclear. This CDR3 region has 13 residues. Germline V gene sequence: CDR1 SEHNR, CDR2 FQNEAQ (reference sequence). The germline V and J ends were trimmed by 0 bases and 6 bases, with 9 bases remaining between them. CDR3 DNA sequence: TGTGCCAGCAGCTTAGCGGAAGGGTTCGAGCAGTACTTC. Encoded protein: CASSLAEGFEQYF.

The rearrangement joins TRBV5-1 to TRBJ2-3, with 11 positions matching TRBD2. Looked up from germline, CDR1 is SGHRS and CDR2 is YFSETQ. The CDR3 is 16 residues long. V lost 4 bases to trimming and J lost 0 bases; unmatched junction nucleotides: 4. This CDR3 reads CASSQLAGASTDTQYF. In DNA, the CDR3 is TGCGCCAGCAGCCAACTAGCGGGAGCTAGCACAGATACGCAGTATTTT.

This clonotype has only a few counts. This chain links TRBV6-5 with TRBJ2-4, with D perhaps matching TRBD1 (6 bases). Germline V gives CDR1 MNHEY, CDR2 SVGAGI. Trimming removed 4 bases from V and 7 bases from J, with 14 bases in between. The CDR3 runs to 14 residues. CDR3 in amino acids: CASSSQGRGNIQYF. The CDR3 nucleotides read TGTGCCAGCAGTTCACAGGGAAGGGGGAACATTCAGTACTTC.

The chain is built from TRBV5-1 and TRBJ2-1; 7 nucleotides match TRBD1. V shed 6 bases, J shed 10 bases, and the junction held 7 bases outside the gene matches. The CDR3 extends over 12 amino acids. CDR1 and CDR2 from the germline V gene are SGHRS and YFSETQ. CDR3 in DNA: TGCGCCAGCACCCTACAGGGGAAGGAGCAGTTCTTC. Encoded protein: CASTLQGKEQFF.

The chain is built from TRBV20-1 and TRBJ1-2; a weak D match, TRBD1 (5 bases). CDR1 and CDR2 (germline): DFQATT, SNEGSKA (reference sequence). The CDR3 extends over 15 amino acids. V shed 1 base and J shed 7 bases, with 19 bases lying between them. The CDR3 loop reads CSARALQGYGSGYTF. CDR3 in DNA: TGCAGTGCTAGAGCCCTTCAGGGTTACGGCTCTGGCTACACCTTC.

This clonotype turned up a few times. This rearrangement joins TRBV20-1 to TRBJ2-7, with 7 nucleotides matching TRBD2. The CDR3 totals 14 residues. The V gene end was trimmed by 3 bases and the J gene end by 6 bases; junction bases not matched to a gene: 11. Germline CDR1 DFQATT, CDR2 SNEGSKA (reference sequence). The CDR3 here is CSARLSGRGGEQYF. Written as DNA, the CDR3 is TGCAGTGCTAGGCTTAGTGGGAGGGGAGGCGAGCAGTACTTC.

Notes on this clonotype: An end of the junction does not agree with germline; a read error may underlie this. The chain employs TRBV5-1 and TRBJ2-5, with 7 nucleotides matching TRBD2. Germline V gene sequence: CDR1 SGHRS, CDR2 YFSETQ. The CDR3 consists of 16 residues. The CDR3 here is CASSLAPAGTGETQYF. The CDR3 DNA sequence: TGCGCCAGCAGTTTGGCTCCAGCGGGGACGGGAGAGACCCAGTACTTC. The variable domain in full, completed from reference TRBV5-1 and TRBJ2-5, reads KAGVTQTPRYLIKTRGQQVTLSCSPISGHRSVSWYQQTPGQGLQFLFEYFSETQRNKGNFPGRFSGRQFSNSRSEMNVSTLELGDSALYLCASSLAPAGTGETQYFGPGTRLLVL.

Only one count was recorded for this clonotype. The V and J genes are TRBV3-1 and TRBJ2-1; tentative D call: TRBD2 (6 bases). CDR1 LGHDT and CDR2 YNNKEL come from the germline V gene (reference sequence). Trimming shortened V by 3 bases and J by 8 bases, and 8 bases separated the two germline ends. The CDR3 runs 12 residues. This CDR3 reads CASSHRGYEQFF. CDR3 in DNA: TGTGCCAGCAGCCATCGGGGGTATGAGCAGTTCTTC.

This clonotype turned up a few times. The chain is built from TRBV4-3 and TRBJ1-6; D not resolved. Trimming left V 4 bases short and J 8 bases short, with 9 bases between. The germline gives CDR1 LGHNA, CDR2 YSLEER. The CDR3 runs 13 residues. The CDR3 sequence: CASSPRIDSPLHF. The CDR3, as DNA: TGCGCCAGCAGCCCAAGGATCGATTCACCCCTCCACTTT.

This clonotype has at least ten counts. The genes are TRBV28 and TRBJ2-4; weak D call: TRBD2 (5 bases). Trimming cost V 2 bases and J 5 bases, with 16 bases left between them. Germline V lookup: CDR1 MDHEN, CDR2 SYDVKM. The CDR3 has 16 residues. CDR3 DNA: TGTGCCAGCAGTTTAGCCGGACTGGGAGAGGAAAACATTCAGTACTTC. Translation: CASSLAGLGEENIQYF.

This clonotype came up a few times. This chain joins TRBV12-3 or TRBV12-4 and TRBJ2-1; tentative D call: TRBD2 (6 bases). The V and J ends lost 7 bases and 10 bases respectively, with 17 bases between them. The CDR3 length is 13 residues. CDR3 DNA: TGTGCCAGCACCCTTGGGAGGTCGGAAGAGCAGTTCTTC. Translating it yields CASTLGRSEEQFF.

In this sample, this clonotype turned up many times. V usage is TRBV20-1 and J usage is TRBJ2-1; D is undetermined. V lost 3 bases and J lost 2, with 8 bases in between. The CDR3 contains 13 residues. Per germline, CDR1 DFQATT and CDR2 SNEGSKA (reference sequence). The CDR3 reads CSARDDPYNEQFF. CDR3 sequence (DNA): TGCAGTGCTAGGGACGATCCCTACAATGAGCAGTTCTTC.

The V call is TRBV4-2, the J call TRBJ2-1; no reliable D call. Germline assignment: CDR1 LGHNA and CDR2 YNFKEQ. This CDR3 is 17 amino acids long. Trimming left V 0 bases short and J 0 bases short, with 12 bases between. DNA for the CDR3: TGTGCCAGCAGCCAAGATTTCGCCCCCAGCTCCTACAATGAGCAGTTCTTC. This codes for CASSQDFAPSSYNEQFF.

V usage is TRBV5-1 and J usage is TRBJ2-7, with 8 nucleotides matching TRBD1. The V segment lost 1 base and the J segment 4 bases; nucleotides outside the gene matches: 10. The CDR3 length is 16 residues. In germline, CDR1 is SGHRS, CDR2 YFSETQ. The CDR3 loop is CASSLHLRTGFYEQYF. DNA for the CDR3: TGCGCCAGCAGCTTGCACCTGAGGACAGGGTTTTACGAGCAGTACTTC.

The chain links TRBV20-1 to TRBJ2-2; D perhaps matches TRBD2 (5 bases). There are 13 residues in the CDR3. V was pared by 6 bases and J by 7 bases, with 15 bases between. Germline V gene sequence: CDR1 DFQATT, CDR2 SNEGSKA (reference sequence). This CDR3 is CSALGVGSGELFF. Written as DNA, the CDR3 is TGCAGTGCCCTGGGAGTAGGGAGCGGGGAGCTGTTTTTT.

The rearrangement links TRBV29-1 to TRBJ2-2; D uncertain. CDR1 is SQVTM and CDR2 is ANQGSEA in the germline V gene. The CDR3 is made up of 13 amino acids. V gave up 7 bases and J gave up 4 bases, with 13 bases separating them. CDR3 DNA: TGCAGCGCAAGGATACCGATCACCGGGGAGCTGTTTTTT. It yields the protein CSARIPITGELFF.